The 25 T cell receptor beta chains given below trace back to one sample, sequenced in a study of beta chain features in type 1 diabetes. The investigators reverse transcribed all of the isolated RNA, so they sequenced expressed TCRB transcripts. Assay used: immunoSEQ multiplex PCR; TCRdb lists only in-frame clones, some missing. The repertoire consists of 200,000 to 300,000 clones, with 14% occurring once and the leading ten covering more than 0.02%. Sequencing was carried out using naive CD4+ T cells from blood. Every receptor here comes from a woman aged 35 to 49 in good health.

Only a few counts were recorded for this clone. The chain combines TRBV25-1 with TRBJ2-7, with D maybe TRBD2 (7 bases). Germline values: CDR1 MGHDK, CDR2 SYGVNS. CDR3 length equals 17 residues. The V gene lost 4 bases and the J gene lost 1 base, with 20 bases spanning the gap. DNA for the CDR3: TGTGCCAGCAGTGCCCCTGCCGGGGGGCTCATGTCCTACGAGCAGTACTTC. This sequence encodes CASSAPAGGLMSYEQYF.

This chain connects TRBV5-6 to TRBJ2-3, with a tentative D call TRBD1 (6 bases). This CDR3 spans 14 amino acids. Germline assignment: CDR1 SGHDT and CDR2 YYEEEE. The V gene lost 1 base and the J gene lost 6 bases, with 12 bases spanning the gap. DNA of the CDR3: TGTGCCAGCAGCTTGAGCAGGGGCCCCGATACGCAGTATTTT. This gives the protein CASSLSRGPDTQYF.

About this clone itself: At one end the junction does not follow the germline gene, possibly because of a read error. CDR3 DNA sequence: TGCGCCACCAGCAAAAATGTGCAGGGTTCCTACGAGCAGTACTTC. Translation gives CATSKNVQGSYEQYF. The gene calls are TRBV5-1 and TRBJ2-7, with a weak D call TRBD1 (5 bases). Germline-derived CDR1 and CDR2 are SGHRS and YFSETQ. The CDR3 length is 15 residues.

To note about this clone: The junction and the germline gene differ at one end; a read error may be behind it. The V call is TRBV5-4, the J call TRBJ2-7; D may be TRBD1 (5 bases). Germline CDR1 is SGHNT and CDR2 is YYREEE (reference sequence). This CDR3 contains 14 residues. The CDR3 nucleotides are TGCGCCAGCAGCCAAAGCAGACAGATATACGAGCAGTACTTC. Encoded protein: CASSQSRQIYEQYF.

This clone was counted only a few times. The chain has TRBV7-2 and TRBJ2-5; tentatively, D is TRBD2 (5 bases). This CDR3 contains 13 residues. CDR1 SGHTA and CDR2 FQGNSA come from the germline V gene. V was trimmed by 5 bases and J by 1 base, leaving 8 bases between them. As DNA, the CDR3 is TGTGCCAGCAGCCCTCTAGCCCAAGAGACCCAGTACTTC. Translating gives CASSPLAQETQYF.

The chain joins TRBV14 to TRBJ2-7; D not certain. This CDR3 has 13 residues. Germline-derived CDR1 and CDR2 are SGHDN and FVKESK. V lost 0 bases and J 3 bases, leaving 6 bases between the germline ends. Here the CDR3 reads CASSQDAIYEQYF. The CDR3 bases are TGTGCCAGCAGCCAAGATGCGATCTACGAGCAGTACTTC.

The rearrangement joins TRBV6-1 to TRBJ2-3; 10 bases fit TRBD1. Germline CDR1 MNHNS, CDR2 SASEGT. With 4 bases clipped from V and 1 base from J, the junction kept 5 bases outside the gene matches. The CDR3 is made up of 16 amino acids. For the CDR3, the DNA is TGTGCCAGCAGTGTCACCGGGACAGGGGGCACAGATACGCAGTATTTT. Its protein is CASSVTGTGGTDTQYF.

This clone was seen a few times. The V and J genes are TRBV6-5 and TRBJ1-5, with TRBD1 matching 7 bases. This CDR3 has 14 amino acids. J was trimmed by 2 bases and V by 2 bases; bases with no gene match: 0. Per the germline V gene, CDR1 is MNHEY and CDR2 is SVGAGI. DNA of the CDR3: TGTGCCAGCAGTTACCAGGGGGGCAATCAGCCCCAGCATTTT. Its protein product is CASSYQGGNQPQHF.

The J gene is TRBJ2-3, the V gene TRBV6-1, with TRBD2 matching over 11 bases. This CDR3 contains 17 residues. J lost 5 bases, V lost 4 bases, and 11 bases had no gene match. The germline V gene encodes CDR1 MNHNS and CDR2 SASEGT. The CDR3 DNA is TGTGCCAGCAGTGTCCAGACTAGCGGGGTTCTTGGAGATACGCAGTATTTT. As protein: CASSVQTSGVLGDTQYF.

This clone came up a few times. Other DNA sequences of this sample code for an identical CDR3. The chain couples TRBV5-4 to TRBJ1-5; no reliable D call. V was shortened by 2 bases and J by 3 bases, with 9 bases between the two germline ends. The CDR3 sequence is 14 residues long. CDR1 is SGHNT and CDR2 is YYREEE in the germline V gene (reference sequence). CDR3 nucleotides: TGTGCCAGCAGCTTATCAGGATCCAATCAGCCCCAGCATTTT. Translation: CASSLSGSNQPQHF.

This clone was observed a few times. V usage is TRBV2 and J usage is TRBJ1-4; no clear D. Germline V CDR1 and CDR2: SNHLY, FYNNEI. The V end was cut by 4 bases, the J end by 4 bases, with 10 bases between. CDR3 size: 14 residues. The CDR3, as DNA: TGTGCCAGCAGTGCCCCGGGGATTAATGAAAAACTGTTTTTT. Translation gives CASSAPGINEKLFF.

The sample holds a few counts of this clone. The chain combines TRBV23-1 with TRBJ1-4; D unresolved. TRBV23-1 counts as an open reading frame of uncertain function. With 0 bases removed from V and 8 bases from J, the gap between germline ends came to 10 bases. The CDR3 consists of 14 residues. CDR3 amino acids: CASSQSGVEEKLFF. The CDR3 nucleotides read TGCGCCAGCAGTCAATCCGGGGTAGAAGAAAAACTGTTTTTT.

The rearrangement joins TRBV6-1 to TRBJ2-1, with TRBD2 identical over 16 bases. After removal of 4 bases from V and 8 bases from J, the junction contained 14 bases not matched to a gene. The CDR3 has 19 amino acids. Per germline, CDR1 MNHNS and CDR2 SASEGT. For the CDR3, the DNA is TGTGCCAGCAGTGGCCCGGGACTAGCGGGGGGGCGATCGGTCTATGAGCAGTTCTTC. Amino acids: CASSGPGLAGGRSVYEQFF.

The chain has TRBV4-2 and TRBJ1-5; 8 bases agree with TRBD1. Germline CDR1 LGHNA, CDR2 YNFKEQ. The CDR3 sequence is 14 residues long. V shed 4 bases, J shed 6 bases, and the junction held 5 bases outside the gene matches. The CDR3 DNA reads as TGTGCCAGCAGCCGACAGGGGTCAGGTCAGCCCCAGCATTTT. It encodes CASSRQGSGQPQHF.

In its sample, this clone was seen a few times. The J gene is TRBJ2-5, the V gene TRBV18; 9 bases are a match to TRBD1. CDR3 length: 18 residues. The V gene's germline CDR1 is KGHSH and CDR2 LQKENI. V was clipped by 2 bases and J by 0 bases; unmatched bases: 10. The CDR3 DNA reads as TGTGCCAGCTCACCAAGAACGACAGGGGGGGGATACCAAGAGACCCAGTACTTC. It encodes CASSPRTTGGGYQETQYF.

This rearrangement joins TRBV21-1 to TRBJ2-5; the D segment call TRBD2 is taken from the table without a DNA check. TRBV21-1 is annotated as a pseudogene. This CDR3 region has 15 residues. The CDR3 region is CASSKGGTSPETQYF. CDR3 nucleotides: TGTGCCAGCAGCAAAGGGGGGACTAGCCCGGAGACCCAGTACTTC.

CDR3 residues: CASSPTSGGAETQYF. CDR3 bases: TGTGCCAGCAGTCCAACTAGCGGGGGGGCTGAGACCCAGTACTTC. V and J are TRBV25-1 and TRBJ2-5, with TRBD2 identical over 13 bases. The CDR3 is 15 residues long. Germline CDR1 and CDR2: MGHDK and SYGVNS. V was pared by 5 bases and J by 5 bases, with 5 bases of the junction left unmatched.

The chain uses TRBV27 and TRBJ2-6; D possibly corresponds to TRBD1 (5 bases). Germline values: CDR1 MNHEY, CDR2 SMNVEV (reference sequence). The CDR3 contains 14 residues. V was shortened by 6 bases and J by 3 bases, with 9 bases between the two germline ends. The CDR3, as DNA: TGTGCCAGCAGCGCAGGGAATGGGGCCAACGTCCTGACTTTC. Its translation: CASSAGNGANVLTF. Variable domain in full (rest from reference TRBV27 and TRBJ2-6): EAQVTQNPRYLITVTGKKLTVTCSQNMNHEYMSWYRQDPGLGLRQIYYSMNVEVTDKGDVPEGYKVSRKEKRNFPLILESPSPNQTSLYFCASSAGNGANVLTFGAGSRLTVL.

This clone was detected only a few times. The rearrangement joins TRBV9 to TRBJ1-3; tentative D call: TRBD1 (6 bases). The germline V gene has CDR1 SGDLS and CDR2 YYNGEE. Trimming shortened V by 3 bases and J by 4 bases, and 11 bases separated the two germline ends. There are 14 residues in the CDR3. The CDR3 DNA reads as TGTGCCAGCAGCGGGACAGAGGGAGGAAACACCATATATTTT. Protein sequence: CASSGTEGGNTIYF.

The chain combines TRBV7-9 with TRBJ2-5; 9 nucleotides line up with TRBD1. CDR1 is SEHNR and CDR2 is FQNEAQ in the germline V gene (reference sequence). V was clipped by 4 bases and J by 1 base; unmatched bases: 1. The CDR3 runs 14 residues. Here the CDR3 DNA reads TGTGCCAGCAGCTGGACAGGGGTCCAAGAGACCCAGTACTTC. Translation gives CASSWTGVQETQYF.

The V and J genes are TRBV6-1 and TRBJ2-3, with TRBD2 matching 15 bases. V lost 6 bases to trimming and J lost 8 bases; unmatched junction nucleotides: 15. Looked up from germline, CDR1 is MNHNS and CDR2 is SASEGT. The CDR3 spans 18 residues. The CDR3 sequence: CASSERGGLAGGQGTQYF. For the CDR3, the DNA is TGTGCCAGCAGCGAACGGGGGGGACTAGCGGGGGGCCAGGGTACGCAGTATTTT.

The table lists this clone with a few counts. The chain joins TRBV5-1 to TRBJ1-6; 7 bases are shared with TRBD1. Unmatched junction bases numbered 5, after V lost 2 bases and J lost 9 bases. Germline V gene lookup returns CDR1 SGHRS and CDR2 YFSETQ. The CDR3 is 14 amino acids. Here the CDR3 DNA reads TGCGCCAGCAGCTTACAGGGGAGTCGTTCACCCCTCCACTTT. Its protein product is CASSLQGSRSPLHF.

This clone was observed a handful of times. The J gene is TRBJ1-5, the V gene TRBV1; TRBD1 is taken as the D call from the table, unchecked against the DNA. TRBV1 is given as a pseudogene. CDR3 length: 16 amino acids. CDR3 bases: TGCACCAGCAGCCAAGGGGTAGGGGAGAAGGGGGAGCCCCAGCATTTT. Residues: CTSSQGVGEKGEPQHF.

The J gene is TRBJ2-3, the V gene TRBV6-1; a weak D match, TRBD1 (5 bases). Germline lookup yields CDR1 MNHNS and CDR2 SASEGT. This CDR3 comprises 19 residues. Trimming shortened V by 1 base and J by 2 bases, and 22 bases separated the two germline ends. Here the CDR3 reads CASSEVGAKVEWFTDTQYF. The CDR3 nucleotides are TGTGCCAGCAGTGAAGTTGGGGCGAAGGTGGAATGGTTCACAGATACGCAGTATTTT.

This clone has just a few counts. The chain joins TRBV19 to TRBJ2-1, with D possibly TRBD1 on 5 matching bases. V gave up 3 bases and J gave up 0 bases, with 12 bases separating them. CDR1 is LNHDA and CDR2 is SQIVND in the germline V gene (reference sequence). This CDR3 has 16 amino acids. CDR3 bases: TGTGCCAGTAGTATCGGCATACAGGTCTCCTACAATGAGCAGTTCTTC. Protein: CASSIGIQVSYNEQFF.